Below are 32 T cell receptor beta chains sequenced from a single sample in a study of blood T cell repertoires in COVID-19. Method: immunoSEQ multiplex PCR; TCRdb's copy keeps in-frame clones and lacks some. This sample yields fewer than 40,000 clones, of which around 80% are seen a single time; roughly 29% belongs to the top ten. The sequenced material came from peripheral blood. The source of these receptors is a man of 80 years or more with acute or convalescent COVID-19.

This chain connects TRBV28 to TRBJ1-5; a possible D gene is TRBD1 (6 bases). The germline V gene encodes CDR1 MDHEN and CDR2 SYDVKM. V lost 9 bases to trimming and J lost 6 bases, with 18 bases between them. CDR3 length: 14 amino acids. DNA of the CDR3: TGTGCCAGTAGAACAGGGTCCCCGAGTCAGCCCCAGCATTTT. Amino acid sequence: CASRTGSPSQPQHF.

This clone was counted only a few times. The chain couples TRBV30 to TRBJ1-5; D not certain. The CDR3 has 14 residues. Looked up from germline, CDR1 is GTSNPN and CDR2 is SVGIG (reference sequence). Trimming left V 0 bases short and J 6 bases short, with 12 bases between. CDR3: CAWSVTGKRQPQHF. The CDR3 coding sequence is TGTGCCTGGAGTGTAACCGGGAAGCGTCAGCCCCAGCATTTT.

The chain is built from TRBV6-5 and TRBJ2-7, with 10 bases identical to TRBD2. Per germline, CDR1 MNHEY and CDR2 SVGAGI. CDR3 length: 14 amino acids. The V segment lost 6 bases and the J segment 6 bases; nucleotides outside the gene matches: 8. CDR3 sequence reads: CASRPGTSAPEQYF. The CDR3, as DNA: TGTGCCAGCAGGCCCGGGACTAGCGCCCCCGAGCAGTACTTC.

J is TRBJ1-4 and V is TRBV27; TRBD1 agrees at 7 bases. This CDR3 has 14 residues. V shed 6 bases and J 5 bases; nucleotides not matched to a gene: 6. Germline V lookup: CDR1 MNHEY, CDR2 SMNVEV (reference sequence). The CDR3 region has the DNA TGTGCCAGCAGCCGGGACAGAGAAAATGAAAAACTGTTTTTT. Its protein product is CASSRDRENEKLFF.

The chain joins TRBV7-2 to TRBJ2-1; D call uncertain. The CDR3 loop spans 15 amino acids. From germline, CDR1 is SGHTA and CDR2 FQGNSA. V was shortened by 2 bases and J by 1 base, with 9 bases between the two germline ends. CDR3 coding DNA: TGTGCCAGCAGCTTAAGCGACCTATCCTACAATGAGCAGTTCTTC. Its protein product is CASSLSDLSYNEQFF. Complete variable domain (other parts from reference TRBV7-2 and TRBJ2-1): GAGVSQSPSNKVTEKGKDVELRCDPISGHTALYWYRQSLGQGLEFLIYFQGNSAPDKSGLPSDRFSAERTGGSVSTLTIQRTQQEDSAVYLCASSLSDLSYNEQFFGPGTRLTVL.

The CDR3 reads CSASVRTSGRWGTDTQYF. CDR3 coding DNA: TGCAGTGCTAGTGTCCGGACTAGCGGGAGGTGGGGCACAGATACGCAGTATTTT. This sequence joins TRBV20-1 and TRBJ2-3; TRBD2 agrees at 14 bases. Trimming cost V 3 bases and J 1 base; bases outside gene matches: 9. The germline V gene has CDR1 DFQATT and CDR2 SNEGSKA (reference sequence). The length of the CDR3 is 18 residues.

V usage is TRBV11-2 and J usage is TRBJ1-4; tentative D call: TRBD1 (6 bases). The CDR3 totals 16 residues. Germline V gene sequence: CDR1 SGHAT, CDR2 FQNNGV. V shed 1 base and J shed 4 bases, with 13 bases lying between them. For the CDR3, the DNA is TGTGCCAGCAGCTTAGCCGGACAGAATTATAATGAAAAACTGTTTTTT. The encoded protein is CASSLAGQNYNEKLFF.

The V and J genes are TRBV28 and TRBJ2-2, with D possibly being TRBD2 (6 bases). V lost 4 bases and J 7 bases, leaving 13 bases between the germline ends. Germline loops: CDR1 MDHEN, CDR2 SYDVKM. The CDR3 has 14 residues. Here the CDR3 reads CASSSGGEYGELFF. Written as DNA, the CDR3 is TGTGCCAGCAGTTCGGGCGGGGAGTACGGGGAGCTGTTTTTT. Full variable domain (outside the CDR3, taken from reference TRBV28 and TRBJ2-2): DVKVTQSSRYLVKRTGEKVFLECVQDMDHENMFWYRQDPGLGLRLIYFSYDVKMKEKGDIPEGYSVSREKKERFSLILESASTNQTSMYLCASSSGGEYGELFFGEGSRLTVL.

This chain uses TRBV18 with TRBJ2-7; 10 nucleotides line up with TRBD1. CDR3 size: 14 residues. The V gene end was trimmed by 1 base and the J gene end by 3 bases; junction bases not matched to a gene: 0. Looked up from germline, CDR1 is KGHSH and CDR2 is LQKENI. Here the CDR3 reads CASSPRTGGYEQYF. The CDR3 DNA is TGTGCCAGCTCACCACGGACAGGGGGCTACGAGCAGTACTTC.

The gene calls are TRBV20-1 and TRBJ1-1; D might be TRBD1 (5 bases). Germline loops: CDR1 DFQATT, CDR2 SNEGSKA (reference sequence). The CDR3 is 12 residues long. V gave up 3 bases and J gave up 5 bases, with 10 bases separating them. The CDR3 nucleotides are TGCAGTGCTAGTTTGGGGGGGACTGAAGCTTTCTTT. Its translation: CSASLGGTEAFF.

The chain combines TRBV5-4 with TRBJ2-3, with 9 bases lining up with TRBD2. The CDR3 contains 17 residues. Germline trimming cut 1 base from V and 3 bases from J; bases unmatched to any gene: 9. The germline V gene encodes CDR1 SGHNT and CDR2 YYREEE (reference sequence). CDR3 bases: TGTGCCAGCAGCTTGAGGACTAGCGCCGGAGGTACAGATACGCAGTATTTT. This translates into CASSLRTSAGGTDTQYF.

The chain uses TRBV7-2 and TRBJ1-1; a possible D gene is TRBD1 (6 bases). This CDR3 has 13 amino acids. Germline loops: CDR1 SGHTA, CDR2 FQGNSA. The V gene lost 5 bases and the J gene lost 6 bases, with 13 bases spanning the gap. Here the CDR3 DNA reads TGTGCCAGCAGCGCTCACAGGGAAGCTGAAGCTTTCTTT. Protein product: CASSAHREAEAFF.

V and J are TRBV3-1 (or the pseudogene TRBV3-2) and TRBJ2-7; 8 positions match TRBD1. Germline CDR1 reads LGHDT; CDR2 reads YNNKEL (reference sequence). CDR3 size: 15 residues. V lost 3 bases to trimming and J lost 3 bases; unmatched junction nucleotides: 7. CDR3 bases: TGTGCCAGCAGCCACCGGGGGACAGGATTCTACGAGCAGTACTTC. This sequence encodes CASSHRGTGFYEQYF.

V usage is TRBV5-6 and J usage is TRBJ1-2, with 8 bases lining up with TRBD1. The length of the CDR3 is 15 residues. Germline V gene lookup returns CDR1 SGHDT and CDR2 YYEEEE. V trimming: 4 bases; J trimming: 1 base; junction bases outside the gene matches: 6. The CDR3 DNA reads as TGTGCCAGCAGCCGAGGGACAGGACTTAACTATGGCTACACCTTC. This encodes CASSRGTGLNYGYTF.

This clone was seen only once. V usage is TRBV5-1 and J usage is TRBJ2-4, with TRBD1 as a possible D gene (7 bases). In germline, CDR1 is SGHRS, CDR2 YFSETQ. This CDR3 region has 13 residues. The V end lost 0 bases, the J end lost 8 bases, and 9 bases lay between the germline ends. The CDR3 here is CASSLARGDIQYF. The CDR3 nucleotides read TGCGCCAGCAGCTTGGCCAGGGGGGACATTCAGTACTTC.

This sequence joins TRBV5-1 and TRBJ2-5; possibly TRBD1 for D (5 bases). Trimming stripped 0 bases from V and 0 bases from J, with 9 bases between. The CDR3 has 15 amino acids. Germline CDR1 is SGHRS and CDR2 is YFSETQ. CDR3 protein: CASSLEDTYQETQYF. CDR3 DNA: TGCGCCAGCAGCTTGGAGGACACATACCAAGAGACCCAGTACTTC.

The chain uses TRBV6-2 or TRBV6-3 and TRBJ2-3, with a possible D match to TRBD2 (6 bases). The germline V and J ends were trimmed by 2 bases and 0 bases, with 6 bases remaining between them. CDR3 length: 14 residues. Germline V lookup: CDR1 MNHEY, CDR2 SVGEGT. The CDR3 coding sequence is TGTGCCAGCAGTTACAGCGGGAGCACAGATACGCAGTATTTT. Residues: CASSYSGSTDTQYF.

This clone rates as large. The rearrangement links TRBV9 to TRBJ2-7; 9 bases are shared with TRBD2. CDR3 size: 16 residues. Per the germline V gene, CDR1 is SGDLS and CDR2 is YYNGEE. With 4 bases clipped from V and 2 bases from J, the junction kept 10 bases outside the gene matches. The CDR3 sequence: CASSPLLAGAAYEQYF. CDR3 coding DNA: TGTGCCAGCAGCCCTCTCTTAGCGGGGGCCGCCTACGAGCAGTACTTC.

The genes are TRBV7-3 and TRBJ2-7; 9 nucleotides align to TRBD2. J gave up 3 bases and V 5 bases, and 5 bases lay outside the gene matches. CDR3 length: 14 residues. In germline, CDR1 is SGHTA, CDR2 FQGTGA. The CDR3 here is CASSQTSGLYEQYF. The CDR3 nucleotides read TGTGCCAGCAGCCAGACTAGCGGACTCTACGAGCAGTACTTC.

CDR3 residues: CASNTWGPFSTEAFF. Written as DNA, the CDR3 is TGTGCCAGTAACACGTGGGGGCCGTTTAGTACTGAAGCTTTCTTT. The V call is TRBV19, the J call TRBJ1-1; tentative D call: TRBD1 (6 bases). V was pared by 7 bases and J by 5 bases, with 20 bases between. The length of the CDR3 is 15 residues. Germline lookup yields CDR1 LNHDA and CDR2 SQIVND (reference sequence).

This chain uses TRBV24-1 with TRBJ2-1; 7 nucleotides agree with TRBD2. With 5 bases clipped from V and 3 bases from J, the junction kept 6 bases outside the gene matches. Per the germline V gene, CDR1 is KGHDR and CDR2 is SFDVKD. The CDR3 is 15 residues long. The CDR3 nucleotides are TGTGCCACCAGTGCCACAGCGGGAAACTACAATGAGCAGTTCTTC. As protein: CATSATAGNYNEQFF.

This clone was picked up a small number of times. The genes are TRBV2 and TRBJ1-5, with D maybe TRBD1 (5 bases). There are 14 residues in the CDR3. The germline V gene encodes CDR1 SNHLY and CDR2 FYNNEI. The V end lost 3 bases, the J end lost 7 bases, and 13 bases lay between the germline ends. The CDR3 bases are TGTGCCAGCAGTGAGAGCCAGGGAGGACAGCCCCAGCATTTT. Its protein is CASSESQGGQPQHF.

The rearrangement uses TRBV3-1 (or the pseudogene TRBV3-2) and TRBJ2-5; TRBD2 might be the D (7 bases). Trimming removed 4 bases at V and 7 bases at J, with 16 bases between. Germline values: CDR1 LGHDT, CDR2 YNNKEL (reference sequence). The CDR3 contains 14 residues. In DNA form, the CDR3 reads TGTGCCAGCAGCCTAGGGCGGGGGCCGGGGACCCAGTACTTC. Translating it yields CASSLGRGPGTQYF.

This chain links TRBV20-1 with TRBJ1-5; 7 bases match TRBD1. CDR3 length: 17 amino acids. Unmatched junction bases numbered 11, after V lost 3 bases and J lost 0 bases. From germline, CDR1 is DFQATT and CDR2 SNEGSKA (reference sequence). Here the CDR3 DNA reads TGCAGTGCTAGTTTAAACAGGGGTGGATTTAGCAATCAGCCCCAGCATTTT. Its protein product is CSASLNRGGFSNQPQHF.

The V and J genes are TRBV7-2 and TRBJ2-5, with TRBD1 matching 7 bases. J lost 5 bases, V lost 4 bases, and 7 bases had no gene match. Germline CDR1 and CDR2: SGHTA and FQGNSA. The CDR3 covers 14 residues. CDR3 nucleotides: TGTGCCAGCAGCTCGGGACAGCTCGGGGAGACCCAGTACTTC. It specifies CASSSGQLGETQYF.

CDR3 residues: CATSDLGGTAFF. CDR3 sequence (DNA): TGTGCCACCAGTGATTTGGGAGGGACTGCGTTCTTC. The rearrangement uses TRBV24-1 and TRBJ2-1; possible D gene TRBD2, 6 bases. Deletions cut 0 bases from V and 15 bases from J, with 11 bases between. CDR1 and CDR2 from the germline V gene are KGHDR and SFDVKD. This CDR3 comprises 12 residues.

The rearrangement uses TRBV18 and TRBJ1-6; 10 nucleotides match TRBD1. Trimming removed 5 bases from V and 7 bases from J; junction bases left unmatched: 5. From germline, CDR1 is KGHSH and CDR2 LQKENI. This CDR3 spans 15 amino acids. Here the CDR3 DNA reads TGTGCCAGCTCAACAACGGGACAGGGGAATTCACCCCTCCACTTT. As protein: CASSTTGQGNSPLHF.

This chain joins TRBV5-1 and TRBJ2-3; D unresolved. V was trimmed by 3 bases and J by 4 bases, leaving 12 bases between them. Germline V CDR1 and CDR2: SGHRS, YFSETQ. This CDR3 contains 14 residues. CDR3 amino acids: CASSSQLGSDTQYF. CDR3 DNA sequence: TGCGCCAGCAGCTCGCAGTTGGGCTCAGATACGCAGTATTTT.

This rearrangement joins TRBV5-4 to TRBJ2-7, with 8 positions matching TRBD2. This CDR3 is built from 14 residues. Germline V gene lookup returns CDR1 SGHNT and CDR2 YYREEE (reference sequence). V was pared by 4 bases and J by 3 bases, with 6 bases of the junction left unmatched. Here the CDR3 DNA reads TGTGCCAGCAGCGACGGGACTAGACACTACGAGCAGTACTTC. Translated, it gives CASSDGTRHYEQYF.

This rearrangement joins TRBV28 to TRBJ2-7, with D maybe TRBD1 (6 bases). From germline, CDR1 is MDHEN and CDR2 SYDVKM. This CDR3 is built from 15 residues. Trimming removed 5 bases at V and 5 bases at J, with 19 bases between. CDR3 region: CASSRSYLDRHEQYF. CDR3 nucleotides: TGTGCCAGCAGTCGTTCCTACCTTGACAGGCACGAGCAGTACTTC. Complete variable domain (other parts from reference TRBV28 and TRBJ2-7): DVKVTQSSRYLVKRTGEKVFLECVQDMDHENMFWYRQDPGLGLRLIYFSYDVKMKEKGDIPEGYSVSREKKERFSLILESASTNQTSMYLCASSRSYLDRHEQYFGPGTRLTVT.

The chain carries TRBV7-2 and TRBJ1-5, with 8 bases fitting TRBD1. The CDR3 contains 16 residues. Trimming took 1 base from V and 6 from J; bases not matched to a gene: 8. In germline, CDR1 is SGHTA, CDR2 FQGNSA. DNA for the CDR3: TGTGCCAGCAGCTTAGTGACAGGGGAGAGGATTCAGCCCCAGCATTTT. Protein sequence: CASSLVTGERIQPQHF.

The gene calls are TRBV4-1 and TRBJ2-5, with D tentatively TRBD1 (6 bases). The CDR3 runs to 15 residues. The germline V gene has CDR1 MGHRA and CDR2 YSYEKL. V was trimmed by 1 base and J by 3 bases, leaving 12 bases between them. The CDR3 DNA reads as TGCGCCAGCAGCCAAGGAAGGGACACGAAAGAGACCCAGTACTTC. It is translated as CASSQGRDTKETQYF.